This T cell receptor (beta chain) comes out of a study of blood T cell repertoires in COVID-19 (dated by TCRdb to 2020 to 2021). Looking at the study overall: Collaborator samples came from the United States, Italy and Spain and covered acute and convalescent phases of COVID-19. The prospective study material was composed of cDNA or gDNA derived from T cells, B-cell-depleted T cells, or PBMCs. Subjects who had been exposed to COVID-19, were actively infected with it, or had recovered from it provided the deeply sampled blood TCRbeta repertoires that made up the dataset. The repertoires were made available in a free public database intended to serve as a resource for research on the immune response to SARS-CoV-2. The samples were drawn from the first 160 participants of the ongoing ImmuneRACE study and from about 1,200 subjects provided by 6 global collaborators. Nearly every sample came with metadata listing a de-identified subject ID, COVID-19 status, age in years and sex. Where available, HLA class I and class II types were obtained from metadata supplied by the sample provider rather than from assay-based typing.

TCRbeta CDR3 regions were amplified from genomic DNA using the immunoSEQ Assay, a bias-controlled multiplex PCR. As for the authors' bioinformatics: Nucleated cell counts per sample were estimated from amplification of reference gene primers within the assay. To quantify the absolute abundance of each unique TCRbeta CDR3 rearrangement, sequence reads were collapsed and filtered. For each sample, productive Simpson clonality was calculated as the square root of Simpson's diversity index across productive rearrangements. TCRdb re-hosts the immuneACCESS table, in-frame sequences only. Its copies lack some clones; in the studies checked, an unresolved V gene accounts for under half of them, and the cause for the rest is not known. Clone size and V and J calls were adopted from that table, with D and trimming inferred from the DNA. For this sample there are more than 110,000 clones; about 82% appear just once. The ten largest make up 3.5% to 5% of the sample.

The germline V gene encodes CDR1 SNHLY and CDR2 FYNNEI. V is pruned by 7 bases and J by 10 bases, leaving 11 bases of the junction without a gene match. Including the terminal cysteine and phenylalanine, the CDR3 comprises 13 residues. Solely the CDR3 DNA is kept, with 39 bases framed from the first base. Overall study results and their limits: Clinical and demographic metadata were provided uncurated, with the amount varying by source and participant.

A remark on this clone: Its antigen remains undetermined. Base qualities are not provided; no much larger clone lies one nucleotide away.

Each collaborating institution followed its own protocols to collect whole blood in K2EDTA tubes. For TCRbeta analysis, collaborators shipped samples in one of three forms: frozen whole blood, isolated PBMCs, or DNA extracted from either of those sample types. This clonotype was obtained from a woman over 75 with active or convalescent COVID-19. The sequence joins TRBV2 to TRBJ1-1; TRBD1 agrees with 8 junctional bases. Sequencing input: peripheral blood. The CDR3 reads as follows: CASTRTGGQGAFF. The DNA sequence is given as TGTGCCAGCACTAGGACTGGAGGACAGGGAGCTTTCTTT.